A selection of T cell receptor beta chains follows, all from one sample in a study of neoadjuvant anti-PD-1 for oral cavity cancer. The data were produced by immunoSEQ multiplex PCR, yet TCRdb's version contains in-frame clones alone and is incomplete. The data contain about 23,000 clones, under 30% of them singletons. The input for sequencing was tumor tissue, taken after nivolumab (anti-PD-1) treatment. These receptors originate from a person aged 40 to 85 with oral cavity squamous cell carcinoma. CDR3s include the opening cysteine and the closing phenylalanine or tryptophan. D genes are given only for firm matches. Clone size, where shown, is once, few, many, or a class for clones that have expanded.

d_gene: NA
v_gene: TRBV7-3
abundance: NA
j_gene: TRBJ1-1
CDR3aa: CASSLGLSGTEAFF
CDR3nt: TGTGCCAGCAGCCTGGGCCTCAGCGGGACTGAAGCTTTCTTT

d_gene: NA
v_gene: TRBV19
abundance: NA
j_gene: TRBJ2-7
CDR3aa: CASSIAQLAEQYF
CDR3nt: TGTGCCAGTAGTATAGCCCAGCTGGCCGAGCAGTACTTC

d_gene: TRBD1
v_gene: TRBV9
abundance: few
j_gene: TRBJ1-2
CDR3aa: CASSRTGDGYGYTF
CDR3nt: TGTGCCAGCAGCCGCACAGGGGATGGTTATGGCTACACCTTC

d_gene: NA
v_gene: TRBV30
abundance: NA
j_gene: TRBJ1-2
CDR3aa: CAWSPYLGGYTF
CDR3nt: TGTGCCTGGAGTCCCTACCTGGGAGGCTACACCTTC

d_gene: TRBD1
v_gene: TRBV7-8
abundance: few
j_gene: TRBJ1-5
CDR3aa: CASSRLSLRTGIGQPQHF
CDR3nt: TGTGCCAGCAGCAGATTAAGTCTGAGGACAGGGATTGGTCAGCCCCAGCATTTT

d_gene: NA
v_gene: TRBV7-9
abundance: few
j_gene: TRBJ2-3
CDR3aa: CASSLVSTDTQYF
CDR3nt: TGTGCCAGCAGCTTGGTCTCCACAGATACGCAGTATTTT

d_gene: TRBD1
v_gene: TRBV5-1
abundance: few
j_gene: TRBJ1-1
CDR3aa: CASSFQQGSGEAFF
CDR3nt: TGCGCCAGCAGCTTCCAACAGGGGTCAGGAGAAGCTTTCTTT

d_gene: NA
v_gene: TRBV5-1
abundance: NA
j_gene: TRBJ2-1
CDR3aa: CASSLIYGQNTEQFF
CDR3nt: TGCGCCAGCAGCCTAATTTATGGGCAGAACACTGAGCAGTTCTTC

d_gene: NA
v_gene: TRBV5-1
abundance: few
j_gene: TRBJ2-7
CDR3aa: CASSLVGYEQYF
CDR3nt: TGCGCCAGCAGCTTGGTCGGGTACGAGCAGTACTTC

d_gene: TRBD1
v_gene: TRBV27
abundance: NA
j_gene: TRBJ1-1
CDR3aa: CASSLTGGSWGTEAFF
CDR3nt: TGTGCCAGCAGTTTGACAGGGGGCTCCTGGGGCACTGAAGCTTTCTTT

d_gene: TRBD2
v_gene: TRBV2
abundance: NA
j_gene: TRBJ2-2
CDR3aa: CASSALAGATPGELFF
CDR3nt: TGTGCCAGCAGCGCCCTAGCGGGGGCGACCCCCGGGGAGCTGTTTTTT

d_gene: NA
v_gene: TRBV27
abundance: NA
j_gene: TRBJ2-7
CDR3aa: CASRPAGRYEQYF
CDR3nt: TGTGCCAGCAGACCCGCCGGGCGCTACGAGCAGTACTTC

d_gene: NA
v_gene: TRBV20-1
abundance: NA
j_gene: TRBJ1-1
CDR3aa: CSARDLTEAFF
CDR3nt: TGCAGTGCTAGAGATCTGACTGAAGCTTTCTTT

d_gene: NA
v_gene: TRBV5-1
abundance: NA
j_gene: TRBJ2-5
CDR3aa: CASRGGNLRETQYF
CDR3nt: TGCGCCAGCAGAGGGGGGAACTTGCGTGAGACCCAGTACTTC

d_gene: TRBD2
v_gene: TRBV6-5
abundance: NA
j_gene: TRBJ2-7
CDR3aa: CASSYEAGDFYEQYF
CDR3nt: TGTGCCAGCAGTTACGAAGCGGGGGACTTCTACGAGCAGTACTTC

d_gene: NA
v_gene: TRBV9
abundance: NA
j_gene: TRBJ1-3
CDR3aa: CASSPSGNTIYF
CDR3nt: TGTGCCAGTTCCCCCTCTGGAAACACCATATATTTT

d_gene: TRBD2
v_gene: TRBV5-1
abundance: few
j_gene: TRBJ2-7
CDR3aa: CASSLDLAGGYEQYF
CDR3nt: TGCGCCAGCAGCTTGGATCTAGCGGGGGGCTACGAGCAGTACTTC

d_gene: NA
v_gene: TRBV7-3
abundance: NA
j_gene: TRBJ2-2
CDR3aa: CASSSQHNTGELFF
CDR3nt: TGTGCCAGCAGCTCTCAACATAACACCGGGGAGCTGTTTTTT

d_gene: TRBD1
v_gene: TRBV27
abundance: NA
j_gene: TRBJ1-2
CDR3aa: CASSPRDRVYGYTF
CDR3nt: TGTGCCAGCAGTCCCCGGGACAGGGTATATGGCTACACCTTC

d_gene: NA
v_gene: TRBV13
abundance: NA
j_gene: TRBJ2-1
CDR3aa: CASSTGTTSNNEQFF
CDR3nt: TGTGCCAGCAGCACAGGTACCACCTCGAACAATGAGCAGTTCTTC

d_gene: TRBD2
v_gene: TRBV9
abundance: NA
j_gene: TRBJ2-5
CDR3aa: CASSPRLAGTEETQYF
CDR3nt: TGTGCCAGCAGCCCACGACTAGCGGGGACGGAAGAGACCCAGTACTTC

d_gene: NA
v_gene: TRBV27
abundance: few
j_gene: TRBJ1-1
CDR3aa: CASSLSRASQPEAFF
CDR3nt: TGTGCCAGCAGTTTATCCCGGGCCAGTCAGCCTGAAGCTTTCTTT

d_gene: NA
v_gene: TRBV30
abundance: NA
j_gene: TRBJ1-1
CDR3aa: CAWSVSNGWDNTEAFF
CDR3nt: TGTGCCTGGAGTGTATCTAACGGTTGGGACAACACTGAAGCTTTCTTT

d_gene: TRBD1
v_gene: TRBV30
abundance: medium-sized
j_gene: TRBJ1-2
CDR3aa: CAWSGITGESYGYTF
CDR3nt: TGTGCCTGGAGCGGGATCACAGGGGAAAGCTATGGCTACACCTTC

d_gene: NA
v_gene: TRBV11-2
abundance: few
j_gene: TRBJ2-5
CDR3aa: CASSFSGQPKQYF
CDR3nt: TGTGCCAGCAGCTTTAGTGGGCAGCCTAAACAGTACTTC

d_gene: NA
v_gene: TRBV18
abundance: NA
j_gene: TRBJ1-5
CDR3aa: CASSPPDRPSNQPQHF
CDR3nt: TGTGCCAGCTCACCACCGGACAGACCTAGCAATCAGCCCCAGCATTTT

d_gene: NA
v_gene: TRBV7-3
abundance: few
j_gene: TRBJ2-2
CDR3aa: CASSFSGNNAGELFF
CDR3nt: TGTGCCAGCAGCTTTTCGGGGAACAACGCCGGGGAGCTGTTTTTT

d_gene: NA
v_gene: TRBV11-2
abundance: NA
j_gene: TRBJ1-2
CDR3aa: CASSPHSNYGYTF
CDR3nt: TGTGCCAGCAGCCCACACAGTAACTATGGCTACACCTTC

d_gene: NA
v_gene: TRBV5-1
abundance: few
j_gene: TRBJ2-5
CDR3aa: CASSLEGRTQETQYF
CDR3nt: TGCGCCAGCAGCTTGGAGGGACGGACACAAGAGACCCAGTACTTC

d_gene: TRBD1
v_gene: TRBV6-5
abundance: NA
j_gene: TRBJ2-7
CDR3aa: CASSYSVGGGYEQYF
CDR3nt: TGTGCCAGCAGTTACTCGGTAGGGGGCGGATACGAGCAGTACTTC

d_gene: NA
v_gene: TRBV5-1
abundance: NA
j_gene: TRBJ1-2
CDR3aa: CASSLSAGAYGYTF
CDR3nt: TGCGCCAGCAGCTTGTCGGCAGGGGCCTATGGCTACACCTTC

d_gene: NA
v_gene: TRBV27
abundance: NA
j_gene: TRBJ2-7
CDR3aa: CASSTSRREQYF
CDR3nt: TGTGCCAGCAGTACCAGTCGGCGAGAGCAGTACTTC

d_gene: NA
v_gene: TRBV6-1
abundance: NA
j_gene: TRBJ2-7
CDR3aa: CASSELRGGYEQYF
CDR3nt: TGTGCCAGCAGTGAATTGCGGGGCGGGTATGAGCAGTACTTC

d_gene: NA
v_gene: TRBV5-1
abundance: NA
j_gene: TRBJ2-3
CDR3aa: CASRLDSTDTQYF
CDR3nt: TGCGCCAGCAGATTGGACAGCACAGATACGCAGTATTTT

d_gene: TRBD1
v_gene: TRBV18
abundance: few
j_gene: TRBJ1-5
CDR3aa: CASSRDRDQPQHF
CDR3nt: TGTGCCAGCTCGCGGGACAGGGACCAGCCCCAGCATTTT

d_gene: NA
v_gene: TRBV19
abundance: NA
j_gene: TRBJ2-5
CDR3aa: CASSIGGETQYF
CDR3nt: TGTGCCAGTAGTATTGGGGGAGAGACCCAGTACTTC

d_gene: NA
v_gene: TRBV11-2
abundance: many
j_gene: TRBJ2-3
CDR3aa: CASSLGTPRDTQYF
CDR3nt: TGTGCCAGCAGCTTGGGGACTCCCCGCGATACGCAGTATTTT

d_gene: NA
v_gene: TRBV10-3
abundance: few
j_gene: TRBJ1-5
CDR3aa: CAISAARPGQPQHF
CDR3nt: TGTGCCATCAGTGCCGCGCGCCCGGGCCAGCCCCAGCATTTT

d_gene: NA
v_gene: TRBV21-1
abundance: few
j_gene: TRBJ1-4
CDR3aa: CASSKALHAREEKLFF
CDR3nt: TGTGCCAGCAGCAAAGCGCTCCACGCAAGAGAGGAAAAACTGTTTTTT

d_gene: TRBD1
v_gene: TRBV29-1
abundance: NA
j_gene: TRBJ2-3
CDR3aa: CSAYRGRADTQYF
CDR3nt: TGCAGCGCGTACAGGGGACGGGCAGATACGCAGTATTTT

d_gene: NA
v_gene: TRBV28
abundance: NA
j_gene: TRBJ1-5
CDR3aa: CASSELPGNQPQHF
CDR3nt: TGTGCCAGCAGTGAATTGCCTGGCAATCAGCCCCAGCATTTT

d_gene: NA
v_gene: TRBV27
abundance: NA
j_gene: TRBJ2-7
CDR3aa: CASRYRLGGEQYF
CDR3nt: TGTGCCAGCAGATACAGACTAGGAGGAGAGCAGTACTTC

d_gene: NA
v_gene: TRBV7-3
abundance: NA
j_gene: TRBJ2-1
CDR3aa: CASSLIASLYNEQFF
CDR3nt: TGTGCCAGCAGCCTCATAGCGTCTCTCTACAATGAGCAGTTCTTC

d_gene: NA
v_gene: TRBV19
abundance: medium-sized
j_gene: TRBJ1-1
CDR3aa: CAIQGLGNTEAFF
CDR3nt: TGTGCCATACAGGGTTTGGGGAACACTGAAGCTTTCTTT

d_gene: NA
v_gene: TRBV6-6
abundance: many
j_gene: TRBJ2-7
CDR3aa: CASSTESYEQYF
CDR3nt: TGTGCCAGCAGCACCGAATCCTACGAGCAGTACTTC

d_gene: NA
v_gene: TRBV5-1
abundance: NA
j_gene: TRBJ2-1
CDR3aa: CASSFGGGVNEQFF
CDR3nt: TGCGCCAGCAGCTTCGGCGGGGGCGTAAATGAGCAGTTCTTC

d_gene: NA
v_gene: TRBV5-1
abundance: few
j_gene: TRBJ2-7
CDR3aa: CASAPDSSPYEQYF
CDR3nt: TGCGCCAGCGCCCCGGATTCCTCCCCCTACGAGCAGTACTTC

d_gene: NA
v_gene: TRBV6-4
abundance: NA
j_gene: TRBJ1-1
CDR3aa: CASSSGPGNTEAFF
CDR3nt: TGTGCCAGCAGCTCGGGCCCGGGGAACACTGAAGCTTTCTTT

d_gene: NA
v_gene: TRBV14
abundance: few
j_gene: TRBJ2-1
CDR3aa: CASSQSYDSYNEQFF
CDR3nt: TGTGCCAGCAGCCAATCGTACGACTCCTACAATGAGCAGTTCTTC

d_gene: NA
v_gene: TRBV25-1
abundance: few
j_gene: TRBJ2-1
CDR3aa: CASTDKRRGNEQFF
CDR3nt: TGTGCCAGCACGGACAAAAGGCGAGGCAATGAGCAGTTCTTC

d_gene: NA
v_gene: TRBV28
abundance: NA
j_gene: TRBJ1-1
CDR3aa: CASTGSLGTEAFF
CDR3nt: TGTGCCAGCACCGGTAGCTTAGGAACTGAAGCTTTCTTT

d_gene: TRBD2
v_gene: TRBV19
abundance: few
j_gene: TRBJ2-4
CDR3aa: CASTMTSGGAGYIQYF
CDR3nt: TGTGCCAGTACCATGACTAGCGGGGGGGCGGGTTACATTCAGTACTTC

d_gene: NA
v_gene: TRBV11-2
abundance: few
j_gene: TRBJ2-2
CDR3aa: CASTPIYWTTRTGELFF
CDR3nt: TGTGCCAGCACACCCATCTACTGGACTACACGGACCGGGGAGCTGTTTTTT

d_gene: TRBD1
v_gene: TRBV28
abundance: NA
j_gene: TRBJ2-4
CDR3aa: CASTLTGAPNIQYF
CDR3nt: TGTGCCAGCACCTTGACAGGGGCCCCAAACATTCAGTACTTC

d_gene: TRBD1
v_gene: TRBV27
abundance: many
j_gene: TRBJ1-1
CDR3aa: CASSPGQLNTEAFF
CDR3nt: TGTGCCAGCAGTCCGGGACAGCTGAACACTGAAGCTTTCTTT

d_gene: TRBD1
v_gene: TRBV7-2
abundance: few
j_gene: TRBJ2-1
CDR3aa: CASSRGHGVNEQFF
CDR3nt: TGTGCCAGCAGCAGGGGGCATGGGGTGAATGAGCAGTTCTTC

d_gene: NA
v_gene: TRBV9
abundance: NA
j_gene: TRBJ2-7
CDR3aa: CASSVGRGHPGEQYF
CDR3nt: TGTGCCAGCAGCGTAGGCCGCGGACACCCGGGTGAGCAGTACTTC